The clone carrying this TCR beta chain is labeled as medium-sized. Its antigen is not identified. These data are taken from a study of lymphopenia after photon versus proton radiotherapy. Study-level findings and limits: Oligoclonal CD8+ Temra expansion after nadir drove photon patients' diversity drop. In patients who died, overall survival fell as post-nadir TCR diversity dropped more. Only patients who died were analyzed for survival; proton advantage is unproven. Relative stability marked proton patients; photon patients lost diversity and naive cells.

The repertoire was sequenced with immunoSEQ multiplex PCR; TCRdb's copy has only in-frame clones and lacks some. Here the sample spans 15,000 to 20,000 clones, about nine tenths being singletons. V gave up 0 bases and J gave up 5 bases, with 16 bases separating them. CDR3 length equals 16 residues. From germline, CDR1 is MNHEY and CDR2 SVGAGI. The sequence was collected from a man between 65 and 85 years old with pancreatic cancer. The sample was peripheral blood, taken from a patient treated with proton-based radiotherapy. V and J are TRBV6-5 and TRBJ1-2; D possibly corresponds to TRBD1 (5 bases). The CDR3 is CASSYSTGVGTYGYTF. CDR3 nucleotides: TGTGCCAGCAGTTACTCGACGGGGGTAGGGACTTATGGCTACACCTTC.